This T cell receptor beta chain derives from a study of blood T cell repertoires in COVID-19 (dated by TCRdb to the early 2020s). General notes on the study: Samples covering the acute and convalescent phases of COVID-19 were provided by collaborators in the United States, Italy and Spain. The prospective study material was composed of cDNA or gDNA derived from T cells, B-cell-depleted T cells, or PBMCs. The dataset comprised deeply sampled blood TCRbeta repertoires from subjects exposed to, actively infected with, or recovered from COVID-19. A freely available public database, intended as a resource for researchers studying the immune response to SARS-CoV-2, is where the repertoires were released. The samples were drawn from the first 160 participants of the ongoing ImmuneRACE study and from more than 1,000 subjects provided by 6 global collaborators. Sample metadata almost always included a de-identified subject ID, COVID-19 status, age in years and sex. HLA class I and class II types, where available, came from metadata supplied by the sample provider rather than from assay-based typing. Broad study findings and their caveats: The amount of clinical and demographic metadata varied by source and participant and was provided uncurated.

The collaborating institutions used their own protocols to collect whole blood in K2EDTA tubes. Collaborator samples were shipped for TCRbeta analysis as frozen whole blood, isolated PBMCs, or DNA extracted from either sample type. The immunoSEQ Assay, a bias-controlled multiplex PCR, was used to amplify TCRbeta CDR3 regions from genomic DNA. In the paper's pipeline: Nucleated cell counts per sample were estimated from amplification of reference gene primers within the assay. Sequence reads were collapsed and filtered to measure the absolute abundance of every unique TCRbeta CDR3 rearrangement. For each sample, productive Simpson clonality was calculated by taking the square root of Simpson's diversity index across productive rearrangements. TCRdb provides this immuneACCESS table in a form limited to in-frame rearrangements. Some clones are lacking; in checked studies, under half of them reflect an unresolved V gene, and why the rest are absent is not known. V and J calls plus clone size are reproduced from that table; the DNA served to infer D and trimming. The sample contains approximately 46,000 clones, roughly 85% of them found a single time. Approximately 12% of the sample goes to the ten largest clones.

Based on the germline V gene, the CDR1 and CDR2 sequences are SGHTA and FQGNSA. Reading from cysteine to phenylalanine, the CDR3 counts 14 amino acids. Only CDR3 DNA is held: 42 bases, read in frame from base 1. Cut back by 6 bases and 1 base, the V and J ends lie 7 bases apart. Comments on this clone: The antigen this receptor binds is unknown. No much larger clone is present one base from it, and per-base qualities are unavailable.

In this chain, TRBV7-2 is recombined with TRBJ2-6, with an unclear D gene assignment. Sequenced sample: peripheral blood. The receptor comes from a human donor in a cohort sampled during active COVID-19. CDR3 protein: CASSEVSGANVLTF. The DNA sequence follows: TGTGCCAGCAGTGAGGTTTCTGGGGCCAACGTCCTGACTTTC.